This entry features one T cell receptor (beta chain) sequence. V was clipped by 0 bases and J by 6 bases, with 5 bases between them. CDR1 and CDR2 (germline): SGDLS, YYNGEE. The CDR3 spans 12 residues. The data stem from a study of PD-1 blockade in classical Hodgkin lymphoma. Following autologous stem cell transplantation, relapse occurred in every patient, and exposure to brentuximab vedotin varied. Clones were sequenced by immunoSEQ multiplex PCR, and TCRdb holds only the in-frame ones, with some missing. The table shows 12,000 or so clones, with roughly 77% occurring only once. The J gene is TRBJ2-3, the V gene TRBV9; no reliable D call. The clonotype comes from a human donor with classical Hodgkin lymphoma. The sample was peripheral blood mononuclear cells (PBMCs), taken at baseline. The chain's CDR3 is CASSVGVDTQYF. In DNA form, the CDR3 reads TGTGCCAGCAGCGTAGGGGTGGATACGCAGTATTTT.